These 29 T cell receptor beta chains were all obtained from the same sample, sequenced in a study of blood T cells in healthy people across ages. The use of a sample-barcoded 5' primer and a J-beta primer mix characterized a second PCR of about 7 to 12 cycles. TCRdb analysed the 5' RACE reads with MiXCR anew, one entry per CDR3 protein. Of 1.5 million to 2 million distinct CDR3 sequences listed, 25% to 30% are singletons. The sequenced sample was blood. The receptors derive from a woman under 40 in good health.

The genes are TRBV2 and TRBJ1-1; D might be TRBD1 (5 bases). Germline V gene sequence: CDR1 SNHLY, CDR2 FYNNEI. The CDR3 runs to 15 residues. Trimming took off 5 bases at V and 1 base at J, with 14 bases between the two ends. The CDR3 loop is CASSQTDSGNTEAFF. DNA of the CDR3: TGTGCCAGCAGTCAGACCGACAGTGGGAACACTGAAGCTTTCTTT.

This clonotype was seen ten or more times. The CDR3: CASSSGQINEKLFF. CDR3 in DNA: TGTGCCAGCAGCTCGGGACAAATTAATGAAAAACTGTTTTTT. The chain uses TRBV3-1 and TRBJ1-4; D perhaps matches TRBD1 (6 bases). The CDR3 length is 14 residues. From germline, CDR1 is LGHDT and CDR2 YNNKEL (reference sequence). V was pared by 5 bases and J by 4 bases, with 11 bases between.

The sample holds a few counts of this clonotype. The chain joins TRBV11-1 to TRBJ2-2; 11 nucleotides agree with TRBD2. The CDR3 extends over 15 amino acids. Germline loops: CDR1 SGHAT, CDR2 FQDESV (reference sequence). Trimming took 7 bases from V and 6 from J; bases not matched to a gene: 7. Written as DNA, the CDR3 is TGTGCCAGCACCGATAGCGGGAGGGCCCCCGGGGAGCTGTTTTTT. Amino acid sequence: CASTDSGRAPGELFF.

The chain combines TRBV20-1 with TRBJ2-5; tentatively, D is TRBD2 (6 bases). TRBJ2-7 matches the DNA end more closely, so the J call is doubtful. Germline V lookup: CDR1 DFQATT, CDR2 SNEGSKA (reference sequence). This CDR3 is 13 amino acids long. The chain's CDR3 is CSARGGTWSEQYF. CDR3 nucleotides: TGCAGTGCTAGGGGAGGAACCTGGTCCGAGCAGTACTTC.

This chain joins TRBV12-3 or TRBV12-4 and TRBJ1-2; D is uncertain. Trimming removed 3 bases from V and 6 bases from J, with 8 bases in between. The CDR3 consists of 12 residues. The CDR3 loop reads CASSFYRDGYTF. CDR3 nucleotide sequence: TGTGCCAGCAGTTTTTACCGGGATGGCTACACCTTC.

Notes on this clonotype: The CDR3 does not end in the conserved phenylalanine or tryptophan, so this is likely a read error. The DNA of the CDR3 is TGTGCGACCTCTTATGAGGGGGAGACCCAGTACTCC. Translated: CATSYEGETQYS. V is TRBV12-3 or TRBV12-4 and J is TRBJ2-5; D tentatively reads TRBD1 or TRBD2 (5 bases each). The CDR3 length is 12 residues.

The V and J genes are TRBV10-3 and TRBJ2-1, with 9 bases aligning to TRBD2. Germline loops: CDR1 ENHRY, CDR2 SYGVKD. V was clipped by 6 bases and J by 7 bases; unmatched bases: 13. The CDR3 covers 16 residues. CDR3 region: CAISTIMGLAGNEQFF. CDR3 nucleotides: TGTGCCATCAGCACCATAATGGGACTAGCAGGGAATGAGCAGTTCTTC.

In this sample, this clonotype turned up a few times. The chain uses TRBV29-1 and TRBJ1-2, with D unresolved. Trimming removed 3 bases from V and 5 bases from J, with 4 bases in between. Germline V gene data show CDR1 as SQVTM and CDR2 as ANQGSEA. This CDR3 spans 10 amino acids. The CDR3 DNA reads TGCAGCGTTGAGAAGTATGGCTACACCTTC. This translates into CSVEKYGYTF.

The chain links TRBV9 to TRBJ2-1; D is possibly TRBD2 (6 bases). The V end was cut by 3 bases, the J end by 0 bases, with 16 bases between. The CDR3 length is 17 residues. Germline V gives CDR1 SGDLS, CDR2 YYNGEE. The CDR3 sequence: CASSGLVMSSSYNEQFF. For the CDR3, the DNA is TGTGCCAGCAGCGGACTAGTTATGTCGAGCTCCTACAATGAGCAGTTCTTC.

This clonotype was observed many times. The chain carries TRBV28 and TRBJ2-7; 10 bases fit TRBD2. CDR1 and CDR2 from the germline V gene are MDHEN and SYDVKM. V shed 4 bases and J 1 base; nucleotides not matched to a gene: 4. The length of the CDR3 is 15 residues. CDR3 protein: CASSSSGGPSYEQYF. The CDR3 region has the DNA TGTGCCAGCAGTTCTAGCGGGGGCCCATCCTACGAGCAGTACTTC. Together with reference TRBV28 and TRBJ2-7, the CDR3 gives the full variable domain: DVKVTQSSRYLVKRTGEKVFLECVQDMDHENMFWYRQDPGLGLRLIYFSYDVKMKEKGDIPEGYSVSREKKERFSLILESASTNQTSMYLCASSSSGGPSYEQYFGPGTRLTVT.

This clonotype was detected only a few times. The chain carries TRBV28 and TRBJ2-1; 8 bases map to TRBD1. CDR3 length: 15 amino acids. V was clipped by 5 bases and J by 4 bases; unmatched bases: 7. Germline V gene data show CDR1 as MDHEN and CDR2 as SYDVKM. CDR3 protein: CASSEGTGTYNEQFF. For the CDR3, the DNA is TGTGCCAGCAGTGAGGGGACAGGCACTTACAATGAGCAGTTCTTC. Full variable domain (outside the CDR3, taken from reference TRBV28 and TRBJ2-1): DVKVTQSSRYLVKRTGEKVFLECVQDMDHENMFWYRQDPGLGLRLIYFSYDVKMKEKGDIPEGYSVSREKKERFSLILESASTNQTSMYLCASSEGTGTYNEQFFGPGTRLTVL.

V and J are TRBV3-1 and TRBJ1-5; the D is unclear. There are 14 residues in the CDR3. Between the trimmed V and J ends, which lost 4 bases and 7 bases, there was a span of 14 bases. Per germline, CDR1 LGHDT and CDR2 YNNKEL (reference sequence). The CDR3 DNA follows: TGTGCCAGCAGCCCTACCAGCGCTCGGCAGCCCCAGCATTTT. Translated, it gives CASSPTSARQPQHF. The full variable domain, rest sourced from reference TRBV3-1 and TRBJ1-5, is DTAVSQTPKYLVTQMGNDKSIKCEQNLGHDTMYWYKQDSKKFLKIMFSYNNKELIINETVPNRFSPKSPDKAHLNLHINSLELGDSAVYFCASSPTSARQPQHFGDGTRLSIL.

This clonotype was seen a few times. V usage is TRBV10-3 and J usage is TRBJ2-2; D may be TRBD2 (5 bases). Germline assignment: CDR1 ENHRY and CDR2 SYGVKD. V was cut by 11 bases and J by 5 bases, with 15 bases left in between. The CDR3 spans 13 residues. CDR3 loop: CAAAGHDTGELFF. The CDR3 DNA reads TGTGCCGCGGCGGGTCACGATACCGGGGAGCTGTTTTTT.

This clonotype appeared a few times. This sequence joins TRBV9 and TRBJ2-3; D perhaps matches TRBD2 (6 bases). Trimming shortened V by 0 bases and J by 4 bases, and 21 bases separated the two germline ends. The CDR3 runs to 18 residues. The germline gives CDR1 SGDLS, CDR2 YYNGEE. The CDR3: CASSVGLANHLAADTQYF. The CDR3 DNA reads TGTGCCAGCAGCGTAGGTCTAGCGAACCATCTTGCGGCAGATACGCAGTATTTT.

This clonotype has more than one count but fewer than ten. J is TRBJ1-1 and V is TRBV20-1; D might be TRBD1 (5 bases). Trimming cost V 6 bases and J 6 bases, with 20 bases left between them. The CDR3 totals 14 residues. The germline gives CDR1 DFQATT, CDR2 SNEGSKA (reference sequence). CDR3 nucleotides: TGCAGTGCCCAAACCCCCAAGGGGCGCGCTGAAGCTTTCTTT. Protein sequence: CSAQTPKGRAEAFF.

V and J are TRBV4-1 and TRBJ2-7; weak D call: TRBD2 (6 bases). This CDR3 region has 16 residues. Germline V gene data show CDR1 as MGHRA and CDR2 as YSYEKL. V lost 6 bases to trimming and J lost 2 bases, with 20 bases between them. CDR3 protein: CASSPRVSGETYEQYF. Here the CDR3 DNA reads TGCGCCAGCAGTCCCAGGGTTAGCGGAGAGACCTACGAGCAGTACTTC.

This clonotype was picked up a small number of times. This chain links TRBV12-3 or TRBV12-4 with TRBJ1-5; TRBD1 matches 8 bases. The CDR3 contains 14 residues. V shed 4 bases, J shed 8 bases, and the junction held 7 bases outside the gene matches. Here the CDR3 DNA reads TGTGCCAGCAGTTACGGACAGGGTATCGAGCCCCAGCATTTT. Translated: CASSYGQGIEPQHF.

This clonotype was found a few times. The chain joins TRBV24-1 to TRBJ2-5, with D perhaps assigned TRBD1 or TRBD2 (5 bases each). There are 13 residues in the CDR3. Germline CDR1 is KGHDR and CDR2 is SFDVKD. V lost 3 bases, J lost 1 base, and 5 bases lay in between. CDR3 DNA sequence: TGTGCCACCAGTGATGGGGGCCAAGAGACCCAGTACTTC. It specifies CATSDGGQETQYF.

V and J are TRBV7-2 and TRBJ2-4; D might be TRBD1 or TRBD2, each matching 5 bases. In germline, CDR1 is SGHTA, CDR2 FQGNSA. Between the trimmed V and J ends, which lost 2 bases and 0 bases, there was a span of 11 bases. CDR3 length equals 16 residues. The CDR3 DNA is TGTGCCAGCAGCTTAAGGTCAGGGAGAGCCAAAAACATTCAGTACTTC. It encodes CASSLRSGRAKNIQYF. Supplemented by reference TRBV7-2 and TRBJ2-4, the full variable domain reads GAGVSQSPSNKVTEKGKDVELRCDPISGHTALYWYRQSLGQGLEFLIYFQGNSAPDKSGLPSDRFSAERTGGSVSTLTIQRTQQEDSAVYLCASSLRSGRAKNIQYFGAGTRLSVL.

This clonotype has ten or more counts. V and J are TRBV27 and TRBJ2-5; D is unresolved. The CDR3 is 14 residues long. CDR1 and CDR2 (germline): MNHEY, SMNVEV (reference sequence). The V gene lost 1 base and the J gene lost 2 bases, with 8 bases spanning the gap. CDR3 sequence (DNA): TGTGCCAGCAGTTTATTAGGAGATCAAGAGACCCAGTACTTC. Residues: CASSLLGDQETQYF.

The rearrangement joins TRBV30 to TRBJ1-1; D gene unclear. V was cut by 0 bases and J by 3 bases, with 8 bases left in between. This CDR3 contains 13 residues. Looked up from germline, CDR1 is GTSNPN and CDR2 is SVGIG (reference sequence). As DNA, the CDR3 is TGTGCCTGGAGTGTATCGATCTACACTGAAGCTTTCTTT. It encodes CAWSVSIYTEAFF.

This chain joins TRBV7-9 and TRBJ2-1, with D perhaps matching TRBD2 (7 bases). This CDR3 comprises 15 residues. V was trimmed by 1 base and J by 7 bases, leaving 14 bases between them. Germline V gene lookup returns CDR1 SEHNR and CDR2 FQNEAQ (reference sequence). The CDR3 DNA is TGTGCCAGCAGCTTAGAGGTAGGGGGGGCTAATGAGCAGTTCTTC. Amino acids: CASSLEVGGANEQFF.

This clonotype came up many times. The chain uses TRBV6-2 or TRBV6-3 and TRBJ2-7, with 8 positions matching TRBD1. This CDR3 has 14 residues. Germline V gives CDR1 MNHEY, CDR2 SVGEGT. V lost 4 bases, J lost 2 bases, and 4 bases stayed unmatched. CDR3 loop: CASSSDRGTYEQYF. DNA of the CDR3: TGTGCCAGCAGTTCTGACAGGGGTACCTACGAGCAGTACTTC.

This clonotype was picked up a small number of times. The CDR3 coding sequence is TGTGCCAGCATATCCGCCCCGGGACTAGCGGGGGTCGAAGAGACCCAGTACTTC. This gives the protein CASISAPGLAGVEETQYF. The V call is TRBV11-2, the J call TRBJ2-7; TRBD2 matches 14 bases. The end of the DNA aligns better with TRBJ2-5, so the J call may be wrong. The CDR3 is 18 amino acids. Germline CDR1 and CDR2: SGHAT and FQNNGV.

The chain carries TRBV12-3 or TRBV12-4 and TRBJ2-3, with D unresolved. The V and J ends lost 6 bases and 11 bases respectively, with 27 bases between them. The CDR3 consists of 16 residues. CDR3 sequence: CASSRSIRARADVQYF. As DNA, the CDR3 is TGTGCCAGCAGCCGAAGCATACGCGCTAGAGCAGATGTGCAGTATTTT.

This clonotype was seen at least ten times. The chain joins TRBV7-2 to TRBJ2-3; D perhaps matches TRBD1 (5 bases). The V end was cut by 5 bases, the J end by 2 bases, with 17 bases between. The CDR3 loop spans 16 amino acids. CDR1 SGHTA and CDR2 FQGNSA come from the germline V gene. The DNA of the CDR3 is TGTGCCAGCAGCACTACCGCAGGGTCTACCACAGATACGCAGTATTTT. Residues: CASSTTAGSTTDTQYF.

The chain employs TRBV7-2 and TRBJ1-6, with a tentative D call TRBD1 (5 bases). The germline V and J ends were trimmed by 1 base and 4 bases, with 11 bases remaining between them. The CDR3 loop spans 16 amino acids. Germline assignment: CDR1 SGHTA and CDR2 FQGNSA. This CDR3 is CASSLVYRTYNSPLHF. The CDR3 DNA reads TGTGCCAGCAGCTTAGTATACAGGACTTATAATTCACCCCTCCACTTT.

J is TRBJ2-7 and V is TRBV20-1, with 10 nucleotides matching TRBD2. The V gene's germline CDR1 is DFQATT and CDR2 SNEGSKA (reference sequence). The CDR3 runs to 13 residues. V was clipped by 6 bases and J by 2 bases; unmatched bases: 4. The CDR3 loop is CSAPLAGTYEQYF. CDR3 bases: TGCAGTGCCCCACTAGCGGGGACCTACGAGCAGTACTTC.

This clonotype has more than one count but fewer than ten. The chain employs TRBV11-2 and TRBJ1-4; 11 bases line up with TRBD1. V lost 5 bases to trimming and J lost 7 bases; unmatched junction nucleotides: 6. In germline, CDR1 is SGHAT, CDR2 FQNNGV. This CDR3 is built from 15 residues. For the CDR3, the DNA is TGTGCCAGCAGCCTAATTGGGACAGGGGGTGAAAAACTGTTTTTT. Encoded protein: CASSLIGTGGEKLFF.